This section outlines one TCR beta chain sequence together with its context. The CDR3 spans 15 residues. The germline CDR1 and CDR2 sequences are MDHEN and SYDVKM. The germline V and J ends were trimmed by 11 bases and 0 bases, with 17 bases remaining between them. This entry belongs to a study of shared clonotypes between healthy human individuals. CD8 cells classed as naive were CD45RO-negative and positively selected for CCR7, excluding terminally differentiated effector memory CD45RA+ cells. Genomic DNA (from each subset) was split evenly across several immunoSEQ plates. Measured with immunoSEQ multiplex PCR; TCRdb has only the in-frame clones, and not every one. The sample holds 2 million to 2.5 million clones; approximately 94% are singletons and the top ten take around 1.1%.

This sequence originates from a man aged 18 to 30 in good health. Sequencing was done on a sample of naive CD8+ T cells sorted from blood. This rearrangement joins TRBV28 to TRBJ2-1; D might be TRBD2 (5 bases). The CDR3 spells CAGRKARGSYNEQFF. In DNA form, the CDR3 reads TGTGCCGGAAGAAAGGCCCGGGGCTCCTACAATGAGCAGTTCTTC.